Each of the 10 T cell receptor beta chains below was sequenced from the same sample in a study of blood T cell repertoires in COVID-19. Using immunoSEQ multiplex PCR, the repertoire was profiled, and TCRdb retains in-frame clones only, with some absent. The top ten clones hold approximately 11% of a sample with 100,000 or so clones, about 80% of them seen once. The sequencing input was peripheral blood. These receptors all come from a man between 65 and 79 years old with active or convalescent COVID-19.

The V gene is TRBV27, the J gene TRBJ2-7; the match to TRBD2 covers 7 bases. V gave up 0 bases and J gave up 1 base; unmatched junction bases: 0. The germline V gene has CDR1 MNHEY and CDR2 SMNVEV (reference sequence). CDR3 length: 14 residues. CDR3 loop: CASSLSGLSYEQYF. In DNA form, the CDR3 reads TGTGCCAGCAGTTTATCGGGACTATCCTACGAGCAGTACTTC.

The genes are TRBV6-5 and TRBJ1-5; tentatively, D is TRBD1 (5 bases). Trimming shortened V by 6 bases and J by 0 bases, and 12 bases separated the two germline ends. Germline V gene sequence: CDR1 MNHEY, CDR2 SVGAGI. The CDR3 runs 15 residues. The CDR3 sequence is CASSRSGYSNQPQHF. The DNA of the CDR3 is TGTGCCAGCAGCAGATCAGGGTATAGCAATCAGCCCCAGCATTTT.

The rearrangement joins TRBV10-3 to TRBJ1-2, with 9 bases aligning to TRBD1. The length of the CDR3 is 14 residues. Germline trimming cut 4 bases from V and 2 bases from J; bases unmatched to any gene: 2. Per the germline V gene, CDR1 is ENHRY and CDR2 is SYGVKD. The CDR3 region is CAISVGTGNYGYTF. In DNA form, the CDR3 reads TGTGCCATCAGTGTGGGGACAGGGAACTATGGCTACACCTTC.

The rearrangement uses TRBV11-2 and TRBJ2-1; the D gene is possibly TRBD1 (5 bases). Germline CDR1 and CDR2: SGHAT and FQNNGV. This CDR3 spans 18 amino acids. Trimming took 2 bases from V and 1 from J, leaving 18 bases between them. The DNA for the CDR3 is TGTGCCAGCAGCTTATCTTCCCCTCTGACAGTTTCCTACAATGAGCAGTTCTTC. The encoded protein is CASSLSSPLTVSYNEQFF.

CDR3 sequence (DNA): TGTGCCAGCAGCGTAGCAGGCCGCACAGATACGCAGTATTTT. Translated, it gives CASSVAGRTDTQYF. J is TRBJ2-3 and V is TRBV9; D unresolved. Looked up from germline, CDR1 is SGDLS and CDR2 is YYNGEE. This CDR3 contains 14 residues. V lost 0 bases to trimming and J lost 1 base, with 6 bases between them.

For the CDR3, the DNA is TGCGCCAGCAGCAAAGGGACAGGGGGCTGGATGAACACTGAAGCTTTCTTT. The encoded protein is CASSKGTGGWMNTEAFF. The chain uses TRBV5-1 and TRBJ1-1; 12 nucleotides line up with TRBD1. Germline CDR1 and CDR2: SGHRS and YFSETQ. J lost 0 bases, V lost 4 bases, and 7 bases had no gene match. The CDR3 length is 17 residues.

The V gene is TRBV7-6, the J gene TRBJ2-7; TRBD2 agrees at 8 bases. Trimming took 5 bases from V and 8 from J; bases not matched to a gene: 14. This CDR3 comprises 15 residues. Germline lookup yields CDR1 SGHVS and CDR2 FNYEAQ. CDR3 coding DNA: TGTGCCAGCAGCCCTCGGGGGAGCGGGGGCCTAAAGCAGTACTTC. Amino acids: CASSPRGSGGLKQYF. The full variable domain, its missing parts supplied by reference TRBV7-6 and TRBJ2-7, is GAGVSQSPRYKVTKRGQDVALRCDPISGHVSLYWYRQALGQGPEFLTYFNYEAQQDKSGLPNDRFSAERPEGSISTLTIQRTEQRDSAMYRCASSPRGSGGLKQYFGPGTRLTVT.

Relative to its sample, this clone is medium-sized. The J gene is TRBJ1-5, the V gene TRBV6-1; TRBD1 might be the D (5 bases). Trimming left V 2 bases short and J 0 bases short, with 11 bases between. Germline CDR1 and CDR2: MNHNS and SASEGT. The CDR3 has 16 residues. CDR3 loop: CASSELPGNSNQPQHF. DNA for the CDR3: TGTGCCAGCAGTGAACTTCCAGGGAATAGCAATCAGCCCCAGCATTTT.

The chain has TRBV7-2 and TRBJ2-7, with D possibly being TRBD1 (5 bases). V lost 4 bases, J lost 7 bases, and 14 bases lay in between. Germline CDR1 SGHTA, CDR2 FQGNSA. This CDR3 contains 13 residues. The CDR3 bases are TGTGCCAGCAGCTGGACGCAGGGTCAGGAGCAGTACTTC. The encoded protein is CASSWTQGQEQYF.

J is TRBJ2-5 and V is TRBV5-6; 8 bases are shared with TRBD1. Germline V gives CDR1 SGHDT, CDR2 YYEEEE. V gave up 5 bases and J gave up 3 bases; unmatched junction bases: 3. There are 13 residues in the CDR3. The CDR3 loop is CASSKDREETQYF. CDR3 nucleotide sequence: TGTGCCAGCAGTAAGGACAGGGAAGAGACCCAGTACTTC.